This T cell receptor beta chain stems from a study of CXCR3-negative and CXCR3-positive naive CD8 T cells. Germline V gives CDR1 SGHRS, CDR2 YFSETQ. This CDR3 is built from 13 residues. Each TRB cDNA library was prepared by 5' RACE (with UMI labels). TCRdb reprocessed the 5' RACE reads, keeping one entry per CDR3 protein, no DNA. This sample's table has 70,000 to 100,000 distinct CDR3 sequences. The J gene is TRBJ2-7, the V gene TRBV5-1. This receptor was obtained from a human donor in good health. Some clones in this sample may be carry-over from other donors' samples. The sequenced sample was naive CXCR3- CD8+ T cells from blood. As to subset: CD45RO-CCR7+CD27+CD95- naive CD8+ T cells lacking CXCR3 (TNR3-). Here the CDR3 reads CASSLVSSSEQYF.